Sequencing of this T cell receptor (beta chain) was carried out in a study of regulatory T cells in long-lasting Graves disease. Study-wide points: Persistent Graves' patients showed less TCR diversity than newly diagnosed patients showed.

This clonotype came up many times. Its antigen is currently unknown. The authors built TCR beta libraries using iRepertoire HTBI primers and Arm-PCR of CDR3 regions. TCRdb re-called the multiplex PCR reads with MiXCR, one entry per CDR3 protein. This sample has 450,000 or so distinct CDR3 sequences; less than 25% occur once, and the top ten carry 7% to 10%. The CDR3 is made up of 13 amino acids. Trimming removed 3 bases at V and 3 bases at J, with 6 bases between. CDR1 and CDR2 (germline): MNHEY, SMNVEV (reference sequence). Time point specified: persistent/refractory GD, antithyroid drugs over 5 years with positive TRAb. There was RNA extracted from PBMCs, and the TCR library was made from it. Graves' disease diagnoses followed American Thyroid Association guidelines.

Sequences were derived from peripheral blood mononuclear cells (PBMCs), sampled when the disease was refractory, from a patient treated with antithyroid drugs. The sequence came from a female donor with Graves disease. The chain is built from TRBV27 and TRBJ1-5; D gene uncertain. The CDR3 reads CASSFSHNQPQHF. The CDR3 DNA reads as TGTGCCAGCAGTTTTTCCCACAATCAGCCCCAGCATTTT.